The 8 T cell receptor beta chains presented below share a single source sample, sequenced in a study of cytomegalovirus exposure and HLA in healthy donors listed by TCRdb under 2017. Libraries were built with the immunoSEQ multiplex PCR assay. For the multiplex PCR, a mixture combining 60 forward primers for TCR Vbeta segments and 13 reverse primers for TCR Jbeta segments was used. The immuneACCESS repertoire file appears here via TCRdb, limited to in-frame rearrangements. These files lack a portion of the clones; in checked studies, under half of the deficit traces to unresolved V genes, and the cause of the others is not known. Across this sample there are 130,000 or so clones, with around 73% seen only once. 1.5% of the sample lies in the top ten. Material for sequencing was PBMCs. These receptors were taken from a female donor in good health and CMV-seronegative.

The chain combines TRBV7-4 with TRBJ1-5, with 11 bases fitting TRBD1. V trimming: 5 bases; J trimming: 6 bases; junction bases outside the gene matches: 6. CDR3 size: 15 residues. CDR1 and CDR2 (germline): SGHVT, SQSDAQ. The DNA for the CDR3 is TGTGCCAGCAGCGAAGGACAGGGGGCCAGTCAGCCCCAGCATTTT. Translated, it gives CASSEGQGASQPQHF.

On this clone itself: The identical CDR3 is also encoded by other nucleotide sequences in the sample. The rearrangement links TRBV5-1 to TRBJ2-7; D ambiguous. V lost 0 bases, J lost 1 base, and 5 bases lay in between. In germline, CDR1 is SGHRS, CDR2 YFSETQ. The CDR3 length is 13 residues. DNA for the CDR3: TGCGCCAGCAGCTTGGGGCGGTCCTACGAGCAGTACTTC. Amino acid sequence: CASSLGRSYEQYF.

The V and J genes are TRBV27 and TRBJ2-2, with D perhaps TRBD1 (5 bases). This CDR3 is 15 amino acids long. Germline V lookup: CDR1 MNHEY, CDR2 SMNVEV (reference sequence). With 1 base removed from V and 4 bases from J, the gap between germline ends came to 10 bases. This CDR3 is CASSLYKGRTGELFF. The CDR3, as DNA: TGTGCCAGCAGTTTATACAAGGGGCGCACCGGGGAGCTGTTTTTT.

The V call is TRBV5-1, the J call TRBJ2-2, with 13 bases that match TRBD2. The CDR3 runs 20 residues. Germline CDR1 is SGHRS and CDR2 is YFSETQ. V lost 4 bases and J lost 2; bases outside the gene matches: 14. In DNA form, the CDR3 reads TGCGCCAGCAGCGCCTGGAACCTACTAGCGGGAGGGCTTAACACCGGGGAGCTGTTTTTT. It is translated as CASSAWNLLAGGLNTGELFF.

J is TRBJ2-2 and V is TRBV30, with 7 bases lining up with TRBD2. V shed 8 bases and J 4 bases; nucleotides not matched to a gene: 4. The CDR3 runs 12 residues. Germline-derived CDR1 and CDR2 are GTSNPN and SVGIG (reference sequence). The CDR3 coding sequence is TGTGCCCTGGGGGGGGGCACCGGGGAGCTGTTTTTT. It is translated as CALGGGTGELFF.

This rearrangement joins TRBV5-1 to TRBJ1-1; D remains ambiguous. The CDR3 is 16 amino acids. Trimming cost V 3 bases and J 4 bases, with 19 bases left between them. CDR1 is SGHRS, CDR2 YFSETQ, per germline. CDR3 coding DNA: TGCGCCAGCAGCTGGCCCCGGGAGAGAGGGAGCACTGAAGCTTTCTTT. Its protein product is CASSWPRERGSTEAFF.

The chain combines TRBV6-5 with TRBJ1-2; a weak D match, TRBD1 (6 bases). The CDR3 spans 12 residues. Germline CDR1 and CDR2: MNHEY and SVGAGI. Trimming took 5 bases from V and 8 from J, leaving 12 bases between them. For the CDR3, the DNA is TGTGCCAGCAGTGAAGCAGGGGCAGGCTACACCTTC. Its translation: CASSEAGAGYTF.

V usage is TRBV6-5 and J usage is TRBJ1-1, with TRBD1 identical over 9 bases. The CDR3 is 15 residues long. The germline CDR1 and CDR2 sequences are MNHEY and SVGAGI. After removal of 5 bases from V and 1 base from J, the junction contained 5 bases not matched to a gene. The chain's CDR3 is CASSPGQGRNTEAFF. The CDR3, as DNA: TGTGCCAGCAGTCCCGGACAGGGGAGGAACACTGAAGCTTTCTTT.